The T cell receptor (beta chain) under discussion was sequenced for a study of shared clonotypes between healthy human individuals. Study details: CD8 memory received one plate per donor, CD8 naive two, CD4 memory three and CD4 naive three. Study observations and caveats: With several donors compared, about 5.2% of naive CD4 clonotypes were shared.

As for this clone: Its specificity is unknown.

Clones were sequenced by immunoSEQ multiplex PCR, and TCRdb holds only the in-frame ones, with some missing. The sample lists roughly 2.2 million clones; approximately 90% were seen once. This sequence originates from a man between 18 and 35 years old in good health. Some clones in this sample may be carry-over from other donors' samples. The sequenced sample was naive CD4+ T cells from PBMCs. Subset meaning: CD45RA+ positively selected.

CDR3 coding DNA: TGTGCCTCCTCCCTCTTAGCGGGAGGGCCCTACGAGCAGTACTTC. Protein: CASSLLAGGPYEQYF. The rearrangement joins TRBV18 to TRBJ2-7; TRBD2 agrees at 11 bases. V was pared by 11 bases and J by 2 bases, with 11 bases of the junction left unmatched. The CDR3 is 15 residues long. In germline, CDR1 is KGHSH, CDR2 LQKENI.